These T cell receptor beta chains were read from a single sample in a study of shared clonotypes between healthy human individuals. Clones were read by immunoSEQ multiplex PCR, and TCRdb kept only the in-frame ones, dropping some. In the table there are some 450,000 clones, 60% to 80% of which are singletons. Material for sequencing was PBMCs. The receptors come from a woman aged 35 to 49 in good health. Some clones in this sample may be carry-over from other donors' samples. The CDR3 runs from the conserved cysteine through the conserved F or W. Each record gives: D gene, clone size, V gene, J gene, CDR3 DNA, CDR3 protein. D genes are given only for firm matches. Expanded clones are given a class, and other clones once, few, many or no size at all.

.	many	TRBV28	TRBJ2-7	TGTGCCAGCAGTGCACCTGGACGGGCCCCGGGAGAGAGCATGAACTTC	CASSAPGRAPGESMNF
.	.	TRBV12-2	TRBJ1-5	TGTGCAAGTCGCCAACCGGGACAGGGTATTCGTAGCAATCAGCCCCAGCATTTT	CASRQPGQGIRSNQPQHF
TRBD1	.	TRBV28	TRBJ1-2	TGTGCCAGCAGTTTAGCCCTAATAGGACAGGGCGGCTATGGCTACACCTTC	CASSLALIGQGGYGYTF
.	.	TRBV7-9	TRBJ2-3	TGTGCCAGCAGCTTAGCGAGGGGGATAAGCACAGATACGCAGTATTTT	CASSLARGISTDTQYF
.	many	TRBV7-9	TRBJ2-2	TGTGCCAGCAGCTCCCCCGCGTTCGGGGAGCTGTTTTTT	CASSSPAFGELFF
TRBD1	.	TRBV20-1	TRBJ2-1	TGCAGGGGGACAGGGCGCAATGAGCAGTTCTTC	CRGTGRNEQFF
.	few	TRBV5-4	TRBJ2-3	TGTGCCAGCAGCACCCCCGGGGGTCCTCCCACAGATACGCAGTATTTT	CASSTPGGPPTDTQYF
TRBD2	few	TRBV28	TRBJ2-7	TGTGCCAGCAGTCCCTGGGGACTAGCGGGATCCTACGAGCAGTACTTC	CASSPWGLAGSYEQYF
.	.	TRBV7-3	TRBJ2-1	TGTGCCAGCAGCTTAACGAGGGCTGAGCAGTTCTTC	CASSLTRAEQFF
TRBD1	.	TRBV19	TRBJ1-1	TGTGCCAGTAAACAACAGGGGGCGACTGAAGCTTTCTTT	CASKQQGATEAFF
TRBD1	.	TRBV29-1	TRBJ2-1	TGCAGCGTTGAGGGGACAGGGGATAGTTTATCCTACAATGAGCAGTTCTTC	CSVEGTGDSLSYNEQFF
TRBD1	.	TRBV7-3	TRBJ1-2	TGTGCCAGCAGCTTAAGCGCAGGGGGTGGCTATGGCTACACCTTC	CASSLSAGGGYGYTF
.	.	TRBV7-8	TRBJ1-2	TGTGCCAGCAGCTTACGTTGGACTGGTGGCTACACCTTC	CASSLRWTGGYTF
.	.	TRBV5-6	TRBJ2-5	TGTGCCAGCAGCCCACCCGCCGGAGAGATCGATGAGACCCAGTACTTC	CASSPPAGEIDETQYF
.	.	TRBV7-2	TRBJ1-1	TGTGCCAGCAGCTTAGAGGCGGGCTCTGGAGAAGCTTTCTTT	CASSLEAGSGEAFF
TRBD2	few	TRBV7-3	TRBJ2-1	TGTGCCAGCAGTGCGGGACTAGCGGGAGGTGGTGAGCAGTTCTTC	CASSAGLAGGGEQFF
.	.	TRBV28	TRBJ2-5	TGTGCCAGCAGCCCACCTGGAGGAGGGAAGACCCAGTACTTC	CASSPPGGGKTQYF
.	.	TRBV6-5	TRBJ2-6	TGTGCCAGCAGTAGGGGCTCTGGGGCCAACGTCCTGACTTTC	CASSRGSGANVLTF
TRBD2	few	TRBV7-2	TRBJ2-5	TGTGCCAGCAGCTTAGGCTCAGCGGGAATTCAAGAGACCCAGTACTTC	CASSLGSAGIQETQYF
.	few	TRBV2	TRBJ2-2	TGTGCCAGCAGTGCCGACACCACCGGGGAGCTGTTTTTT	CASSADTTGELFF
.	many	TRBV30	TRBJ1-2	TGTGCCGGAAGACTTTCTGGCTACACCTTC	CAGRLSGYTF
.	.	TRBV14	TRBJ2-7	TGTGCCAGCAGCCAAGACTACGAGCAGTACTTC	CASSQDYEQYF
TRBD2	.	TRBV7-3	TRBJ2-3	TGTGCCAGCAGCCCCGAGACTAGCGCCGCTGCTGATACGCAGTATTTT	CASSPETSAAADTQYF
TRBD2	.	TRBV27	TRBJ2-7	TGTGCCAGCAGTTCGGTAGCGGGAGGAACTTACGAGCAGTACTTC	CASSSVAGGTYEQYF
.	.	TRBV14	TRBJ1-4	TGTGCCAGCAGCCAAGATTTAGGGTGGAACGAAAAACTGTTTTTT	CASSQDLGWNEKLFF
.	.	TRBV29-1	TRBJ2-7	TGCAGCGTTGCCAGGGCAGGTGGAGAGTACTTC	CSVARAGGEYF
.	.	TRBV30	TRBJ1-2	TGTGCCTGGAGTGAAGGAGGGCTCAGTGGCTACACCTTC	CAWSEGGLSGYTF
.	once	TRBV6-6	TRBJ2-3	TGTGCCAGCAGTTCTCTAGCGATCACAGATACGCAGTATTTT	CASSSLAITDTQYF
TRBD2	once	TRBV18	TRBJ2-1	TGTGCCAGCTCACCACGCGGGGGGTTATCCAATGAGCAGTTCTTC	CASSPRGGLSNEQFF
.	.	TRBV6-5	TRBJ2-7	TGTGCCAGCAGTTACGGAGAGGAGGGCTACGAGCAGTACTTC	CASSYGEEGYEQYF
.	.	TRBV7-6	TRBJ2-2	TGTGCCAGCAGCTTAGTACAGAGCACCGGGGAGCTGTTTTTT	CASSLVQSTGELFF
.	.	TRBV18	TRBJ1-2	TGTGCCAGCTCACCACCGGGCGCCAACTATGGCTACACCTTC	CASSPPGANYGYTF
.	.	TRBV4-1	TRBJ2-5	TGCGCCAGCAGCCAAGATCCTGCTACCGCCTATCAATTGGAGACCCAGTACTTC	CASSQDPATAYQLETQYF
.	.	TRBV15	TRBJ2-3	TGTGCCACCAGCAGCGGGAGTTTTACAGATACGCAGTATTTT	CATSSGSFTDTQYF
.	.	TRBV30	TRBJ1-1	TGTGCCTGTTGGACAGACTCGAACACTGAAGCTTTCTTT	CACWTDSNTEAFF
.	.	TRBV9	TRBJ1-1	TGTGCCAGCAGCGCGACCTCGCGGCCGGGGCAAGCTTTCTTT	CASSATSRPGQAFF
TRBD2	many	TRBV4-2	TRBJ2-2	TGTGCCAGCAGCCAATTGACAGGGACTAGCAACACCGGGGAGCTGTTTTTT	CASSQLTGTSNTGELFF
.	.	TRBV2	TRBJ2-5	TGTGCCAGCAGGCTCCTACAAGAGACCCAGTACTTC	CASRLLQETQYF
TRBD2	.	TRBV30	TRBJ2-7	TGTGCCTGGAGTGTCCGGCGGGAGCCCCACGAGCAGTACTTC	CAWSVRREPHEQYF
.	medium-sized	TRBV30	TRBJ1-4	TGTGCCTGGAGTGTACTCAGGGCGAGGGGCGAAAAACTGTTTTTT	CAWSVLRARGEKLFF
TRBD2	.	TRBV6-4	TRBJ2-1	TGTGCCAGCTGGGGACTAGCGGGAGGGTACAATGAGCAGTTCTTC	CASWGLAGGYNEQFF
.	.	TRBV5-1	TRBJ1-1	TGCGCCAGCAGCTTGAATACGGGCGCGTACACTGAAGCTTTCTTT	CASSLNTGAYTEAFF
.	once	TRBV7-8	TRBJ2-2	TGTGCCAGCAGCCGCTTTAGCGGAAGGAACACCGGGGAGCTGTTTTTT	CASSRFSGRNTGELFF
TRBD2	.	TRBV27	TRBJ2-1	TGTGCCAGCCCGGGGGGGTTAAATGAGCAGTTCTTC	CASPGGLNEQFF
TRBD1	.	TRBV29-1	TRBJ1-5	TGCAGCGTTACAGGGGACGGCAATCAGCCCCAGCATTTT	CSVTGDGNQPQHF
.	few	TRBV13	TRBJ1-2	TGTGCCAGCAGTACCGAGGCAGCGGAATACTATGGCTACACCTTC	CASSTEAAEYYGYTF
TRBD1	many	TRBV27	TRBJ1-1	TGTGCCAGCAGCCTTTATCACGGGACAGGGGGCACTGAAGCTTTCTTT	CASSLYHGTGGTEAFF
TRBD1	.	TRBV6-4	TRBJ2-7	TGTGCCAGCAGGGCCGGGACAGCCTACGAGCAGTACTTC	CASRAGTAYEQYF
.	once	TRBV2	TRBJ1-2	TGTGCCAGCAGTGAAGAGGCTGGGACGACAGGTGGTGGCTACACCTTC	CASSEEAGTTGGGYTF
.	.	TRBV5-6	TRBJ1-2	TGTGCCAGCAGCTTGGCTCAGGGAGGCTATGGCTACACCTTC	CASSLAQGGYGYTF
TRBD2	many	TRBV9	TRBJ2-2	TGTGCCAGCAGCGTAGCTATCGGACTAGCGGGGAACACCGGGGAGCTGTTTTTT	CASSVAIGLAGNTGELFF
TRBD2	.	TRBV28	TRBJ2-7	TGTGCCAGCAGTCTTTCCCGACCGGGACTAGCCTACGAGCAGTACTTC	CASSLSRPGLAYEQYF